The 26 T cell receptor beta chains below come from one sample, sequenced in a study of blood T cell repertoires in COVID-19 (dated by TCRdb to 2020 to 2021). Libraries were constructed by the immunoSEQ multiplex PCR assay. The source is immuneACCESS, and TCRdb retained only in-frame sequences with V and J called. Part of the clones is not carried over; for the studies checked, unresolved V genes explain less than half of this, and the remainder is unexplained. The sample records 60,000 to 80,000 clones, around 82% of which are singletons. The ten biggest clones cover more than 8% of the sample. The sequencing input was peripheral blood. Every receptor here comes from a man between 50 and 59 years old with active COVID-19.

This clone was observed once. J is TRBJ2-1 and V is TRBV7-9; 7 bases fit TRBD1. The ends lost 5 bases at V and 0 bases at J; junction bases unmatched: 13. The CDR3 has 18 residues. Germline loops: CDR1 SEHNR, CDR2 FQNEAQ (reference sequence). The CDR3 reads CASSLNFRDSNSYNEQFF. In DNA form, the CDR3 reads TGTGCCAGCAGCCTTAATTTCCGGGACAGTAACTCCTACAATGAGCAGTTCTTC. Supplemented by reference TRBV7-9 and TRBJ2-1, the full variable domain reads DTGVSQNPRHKITKRGQNVTFRCDPISEHNRLYWYRQTLGQGPEFLTYFQNEAQLEKSRLLSDRFSAERPKGSFSTLEIQRTEQGDSAMYLCASSLNFRDSNSYNEQFFGPGTRLTVL.

This sequence joins TRBV7-2 and TRBJ2-3; tentative D call: TRBD2 (6 bases). Deletions cut 0 bases from V and 4 bases from J, with 11 bases between. The CDR3 spans 15 residues. CDR1 and CDR2 (germline): SGHTA, FQGNSA. The CDR3 DNA reads as TGTGCCAGCAGCTTAGCGTTCACTAGCCCAGATACGCAGTATTTT. Residues: CASSLAFTSPDTQYF.

This chain uses TRBV4-3 with TRBJ2-1; D remains unclear. CDR1 is LGHNA and CDR2 is YSLEER in the germline V gene. V shed 1 base and J shed 0 bases, with 7 bases lying between them. This CDR3 is 15 amino acids long. The CDR3 loop is CASSQVISSYNEQFF. CDR3 nucleotide sequence: TGCGCCAGCAGCCAAGTGATCAGCTCCTACAATGAGCAGTTCTTC.

This clone was seen a handful of times. This chain links TRBV25-1 with TRBJ2-2; a weak D match, TRBD1 (5 bases). The V gene's germline CDR1 is MGHDK and CDR2 SYGVNS. The V end lost 1 base, the J end lost 3 bases, and 6 bases lay between the germline ends. This CDR3 has 14 amino acids. As DNA, the CDR3 is TGTGCCAGCAGTGAATCCAGGGACACCGGGGAGCTGTTTTTT. Protein sequence: CASSESRDTGELFF.

The genes are TRBV9 and TRBJ2-1; D is ambiguous. Trimming removed 4 bases from V and 0 bases from J, with 14 bases in between. Germline CDR1 and CDR2: SGDLS and YYNGEE. This CDR3 region has 16 residues. CDR3 sequence: CASSLDGGSSYNEQFF. The CDR3 DNA reads TGTGCCAGCAGCTTAGACGGCGGCAGCTCCTACAATGAGCAGTTCTTC.

A single count supports this clone. The chain links TRBV19 to TRBJ1-1; perhaps TRBD1 as D (5 bases). With 3 bases removed from V and 2 bases from J, the gap between germline ends came to 10 bases. This CDR3 has 14 residues. CDR1 is LNHDA, CDR2 SQIVND, per germline (reference sequence). The CDR3 reads CASSITGLNTEAFF. In nucleotides, the CDR3 is TGTGCCAGTAGTATCACAGGCCTTAACACTGAAGCTTTCTTT.

This clone was found once. V is TRBV28 and J is TRBJ2-3; no clear D gene. CDR3 length: 11 residues. V lost 6 bases and J 5 bases, leaving 6 bases between the germline ends. Germline CDR1 MDHEN, CDR2 SYDVKM. Written as DNA, the CDR3 is TGTGCCAGCAGCGAGCAAGATACGCAGTATTTT. Its protein product is CASSEQDTQYF.

This rearrangement joins TRBV6-6 to TRBJ2-7; unclear D gene. The CDR3 consists of 13 residues. CDR1 MNHNY and CDR2 SVGAGI come from the germline V gene (reference sequence). V was cut by 0 bases and J by 6 bases, with 9 bases left in between. The CDR3: CASSYSLEREQYF. CDR3 nucleotides: TGTGCCAGCAGTTACTCTTTAGAGCGCGAGCAGTACTTC.

V and J are TRBV30 and TRBJ1-2, with D perhaps matching TRBD1 (5 bases). The germline gives CDR1 GTSNPN, CDR2 SVGIG (reference sequence). The CDR3 length is 12 residues. Trimming cost V 7 bases and J 2 bases, with 11 bases left between them. The CDR3 reads CASIDRNYGYTF. The DNA for the CDR3 is TGTGCCTCGATAGACAGAAACTATGGCTACACCTTC.

With regard to this clone: Distinct nucleotide sequences in the sample also encode this CDR3. The CDR3 coding sequence is TGTGCCAGCAGAAAACAGGGAATGAACACTGAAGCTTTCTTT. Its protein product is CASRKQGMNTEAFF. The chain joins TRBV6-5 to TRBJ1-1; tentative D call: TRBD1 (6 bases). V lost 6 bases and J 0 bases, leaving 11 bases between the germline ends. The germline CDR1 and CDR2 sequences are MNHEY and SVGAGI. The CDR3 spans 14 residues.

The chain recombines TRBV9 with TRBJ2-1; 11 bases agree with TRBD1. Germline-derived CDR1 and CDR2 are SGDLS and YYNGEE. The CDR3 covers 15 residues. Trimming took 4 bases from V and 5 from J; bases not matched to a gene: 5. The CDR3 DNA sequence: TGTGCCAGCAGCACAAGGACAGGGGGCAACAATGAGCAGTTCTTC. Its protein product is CASSTRTGGNNEQFF.

The rearrangement links TRBV19 to TRBJ2-7; 7 positions match TRBD1. The CDR3 totals 16 residues. With V trimmed by 1 base and J by 5 bases, 11 bases remained unmatched. CDR1 and CDR2 from the germline V gene are LNHDA and SQIVND (reference sequence). DNA of the CDR3: TGTGCCAGTAGTATAGCCCTGACAGGGTATTACGACGAGCAGTACTTC. Protein: CASSIALTGYYDEQYF.

The chain is built from TRBV2 and TRBJ2-7; TRBD2 might be the D (6 bases). Germline-derived CDR1 and CDR2 are SNHLY and FYNNEI. The CDR3 has 15 residues. The ends were cut back, 8 bases at V and 0 bases at J, with 17 bases in the middle. DNA of the CDR3: TGTGCCAGCCGCCTGCCGGGGGTCATCTCCTACGAGCAGTACTTC. This codes for CASRLPGVISYEQYF. Supplemented by reference TRBV2 and TRBJ2-7, the full variable domain reads EPEVTQTPSHQVTQMGQEVILRCVPISNHLYFYWYRQILGQKVEFLVSFYNNEISEKSEIFDDQFSVERPDGSNFTLKIRSTKLEDSAMYFCASRLPGVISYEQYFGPGTRLTVT.

The CDR3 reads CASSQSGRETQYF. Written as DNA, the CDR3 is TGTGCCAGCAGCCAAAGTGGGAGGGAGACCCAGTACTTC. The chain has TRBV3-1 (or the pseudogene TRBV3-2) and TRBJ2-5; a possible D gene is TRBD2 (6 bases). The CDR3 consists of 13 residues. Trimming removed 2 bases at V and 5 bases at J, with 9 bases between. In germline, CDR1 is LGHDT, CDR2 YNNKEL (reference sequence).

The gene calls are TRBV27 and TRBJ1-3; possibly TRBD1 for D (6 bases). There are 16 residues in the CDR3. CDR1 MNHEY and CDR2 SMNVEV come from the germline V gene (reference sequence). Trimming stripped 4 bases from V and 0 bases from J, with 13 bases between. This CDR3 is CASSSRQAPSGNTIYF. The CDR3 coding sequence is TGTGCCAGCAGTTCCCGACAGGCTCCCTCTGGAAACACCATATATTTT.

The rearrangement uses TRBV3-1 (or the pseudogene TRBV3-2) and TRBJ1-5, with unresolved D. The CDR3 spans 15 residues. With 1 base removed from V and 1 base from J, the gap between germline ends came to 8 bases. Germline loops: CDR1 LGHDT, CDR2 YNNKEL (reference sequence). The CDR3 sequence: CASSQGQVSNQPQHF. In DNA, the CDR3 is TGTGCCAGCAGCCAAGGGCAGGTGAGCAATCAGCCCCAGCATTTT.

This clone was detected a few times. The sample contains more than one DNA sequence encoding this CDR3. V and J are TRBV7-9 and TRBJ2-1; 11 nucleotides match TRBD2. V trimming: 6 bases; J trimming: 2 bases; junction bases outside the gene matches: 6. Germline V CDR1 and CDR2: SEHNR, FQNEAQ (reference sequence). This CDR3 spans 16 amino acids. CDR3 DNA: TGTGCCAGCAGGTCCGGACTAGCGGGTCCCTACAATGAGCAGTTCTTC. Translating it yields CASRSGLAGPYNEQFF.

The chain recombines TRBV19 with TRBJ1-5; a possible D gene is TRBD1 (5 bases). The germline CDR1 and CDR2 sequences are LNHDA and SQIVND (reference sequence). The CDR3 consists of 16 residues. V was pared by 5 bases and J by 4 bases, with 18 bases between. This CDR3 is CASSPGRPGLNQPQHF. CDR3 DNA sequence: TGTGCCAGTAGTCCAGGGCGGCCAGGGCTAAATCAGCCCCAGCATTTT. Full variable domain (outside the CDR3, taken from reference TRBV19 and TRBJ1-5): DGGITQSPKYLFRKEGQNVTLSCEQNLNHDAMYWYRQDPGQGLRLIYYSQIVNDFQKGDIAEGYSVSREKKESFPLTVTSAQKNPTAFYLCASSPGRPGLNQPQHFGDGTRLSIL.

V usage is TRBV13 and J usage is TRBJ1-2; tentatively, D is TRBD1 (6 bases). V was clipped by 5 bases and J by 6 bases, with 16 bases between them. This CDR3 contains 14 residues. Looked up from germline, CDR1 is PRHDT and CDR2 is FYEKMQ (reference sequence). CDR3 region: CASSTQQGLNGYTF. CDR3 sequence (DNA): TGTGCCAGCAGCACCCAACAGGGTTTGAATGGCTACACCTTC. Using reference TRBV13 and TRBJ1-2 for the parts outside the CDR3, the full variable domain is AAGVIQSPRHLIKEKRETATLKCYPIPRHDTVYWYQQGPGQDPQFLISFYEKMQSDKGSIPDRFSAQQFSDYHSELNMSSLELGDSALYFCASSTQQGLNGYTFGSGTRLTVV.

The table lists this clone with a few counts. The rearrangement joins TRBV19 to TRBJ2-2; TRBD2 aligns across 15 bases. From germline, CDR1 is LNHDA and CDR2 SQIVND (reference sequence). Germline trimming cut 4 bases from V and 9 bases from J; bases unmatched to any gene: 6. The CDR3 extends over 16 amino acids. DNA of the CDR3: TGTGCCAGTAGTACGTTGGGACTAGCGGGGGGTCGGGAGCTGTTTTTT. It translates to CASSTLGLAGGRELFF.

The genes are TRBV27 and TRBJ1-6, with D hard to call. V was pared by 0 bases and J by 5 bases, with 14 bases between. This CDR3 contains 17 residues. In germline, CDR1 is MNHEY, CDR2 SMNVEV (reference sequence). For the CDR3, the DNA is TGTGCCAGCAGTTTATCTTATCCCAGGTCCAATAATTCACCCCTCCACTTT. This gives the protein CASSLSYPRSNNSPLHF.

The V and J genes are TRBV27 and TRBJ2-2; a weak D match, TRBD1 (5 bases). Looked up from germline, CDR1 is MNHEY and CDR2 is SMNVEV (reference sequence). This CDR3 spans 16 amino acids. Deletions cut 6 bases from V and 4 bases from J, with 18 bases between. CDR3 amino acids: CASSSAVGRGTGELFF. DNA for the CDR3: TGTGCCAGCAGCAGCGCCGTGGGGCGCGGCACCGGGGAGCTGTTTTTT.

This clone was recorded once. The rearrangement links TRBV9 to TRBJ2-1; 7 bases align to TRBD1. With V trimmed by 3 bases and J by 2 bases, 5 bases remained unmatched. CDR1 and CDR2 (germline): SGDLS, YYNGEE. The CDR3 sequence is 15 residues long. In DNA form, the CDR3 reads TGTGCCAGCAGCGCGGCCGGGACAGCCTACAATGAGCAGTTCTTC. Translating gives CASSAAGTAYNEQFF.

This chain connects TRBV19 to TRBJ1-1, with TRBD1 as a possible D gene (5 bases). The CDR3 length is 14 residues. Germline V gives CDR1 LNHDA, CDR2 SQIVND (reference sequence). With 5 bases removed from V and 2 bases from J, the gap between germline ends came to 12 bases. CDR3 amino acids: CASSSWGRNTEAFF. The CDR3, as DNA: TGTGCCAGTAGTTCATGGGGCAGAAACACTGAAGCTTTCTTT.

The chain recombines TRBV5-8 with TRBJ2-7; no reliable D call. V gave up 2 bases and J gave up 2 bases, with 8 bases separating them. Per germline, CDR1 SGHTS and CDR2 YDEGEE. This CDR3 is 13 amino acids long. CDR3 coding DNA: TGTGCCAGCAGCTTCAACAGAGCCTACGAGCAGTACTTC. It codes for CASSFNRAYEQYF.

This chain joins TRBV13 and TRBJ2-7, with a possible D match to TRBD2 (6 bases). Trimming removed 5 bases at V and 1 base at J, with 12 bases between. Germline CDR1 is PRHDT and CDR2 is FYEKMQ (reference sequence). The CDR3 has 14 residues. In DNA, the CDR3 is TGTGCCAGCAGCCTCGGGCGGGGATCCTACGAGCAGTACTTC. Its translation is CASSLGRGSYEQYF.